What follows are 26 T cell receptor beta chains derived from one specimen sequenced in a study of T cells after somatic rescue of genetic block. Sequencing used immunoSEQ multiplex PCR; TCRdb keeps in-frame clones, though not all of them. The top ten hold roughly 20% of the sample, which has fewer than 15,000 clones, approximately 79% seen once. The sequenced material came from peripheral blood mononuclear cells (PBMCs). Receptors were obtained from a boy between 10 and 17 years old.

The V and J genes are TRBV27 and TRBJ1-5, with 7 bases aligning to TRBD1. J lost 2 bases, V lost 5 bases, and 6 bases had no gene match. Germline CDR1 and CDR2: MNHEY and SMNVEV (reference sequence). The CDR3 spans 15 residues. The CDR3, as DNA: TGTGCCAGCAGTGCAGACAGGGCGGGCAATCAGCCCCAGCATTTT. It yields the protein CASSADRAGNQPQHF.

V is TRBV15 and J is TRBJ2-2, with a tentative D call TRBD2 (6 bases). CDR3 length: 13 residues. Germline CDR1 LNHNV, CDR2 YYDKDF (reference sequence). V gave up 5 bases and J gave up 5 bases, with 9 bases separating them. The CDR3 protein is CATSSRGTGELFF. The CDR3 bases are TGTGCCACCAGCTCCCGGGGGACCGGGGAGCTGTTTTTT.

The chain recombines TRBV27 with TRBJ1-1; D may be TRBD1 (6 bases). The germline V gene has CDR1 MNHEY and CDR2 SMNVEV (reference sequence). The CDR3 runs to 15 residues. V dropped 3 bases and J dropped 1 base, with 12 bases sitting between them. CDR3 protein: CASSLSGARNTEAFF. The CDR3 DNA reads as TGTGCCAGCAGTTTGTCGGGGGCGCGGAACACTGAAGCTTTCTTT.

The J gene is TRBJ1-3, the V gene TRBV5-1; 7 nucleotides agree with TRBD1. CDR1 and CDR2 from the germline V gene are SGHRS and YFSETQ. This CDR3 is 18 amino acids long. With V trimmed by 2 bases and J by 1 base, 12 bases remained unmatched. The CDR3 loop reads CASSLSGQSLISGNTIYF. The CDR3 nucleotides read TGCGCCAGCAGCTTATCGGGACAGTCCCTAATTTCTGGAAACACCATATATTTT.

Details on this clone: Being one base from a much bigger clone, this may be a read error. The sample holds other DNA sequences that translate to the same CDR3. The V and J genes are TRBV19 and TRBJ2-7; TRBD1 matches 9 bases. CDR3 length: 15 amino acids. The V gene's germline CDR1 is LNHDA and CDR2 SQIVND (reference sequence). CDR3 nucleotide sequence: TGCGCCAGTAGCGAACAGGGGGCCTCTCCCTACGAGCAGTACTTC. It is translated as CASSEQGASPYEQYF. The variable domain in full, completed from reference TRBV19 and TRBJ2-7, reads DGGITQSPKYLFRKEGQNVTLSCEQNLNHDAMYWYRQDPGQGLRLIYYSQIVNDFQKGDIAEGYSVSREKKESFPLTVTSAQKNPTAFYLCASSEQGASPYEQYFGPGTRLTVT.

The rearrangement joins TRBV4-2 to TRBJ2-2, with 8 bases fitting TRBD2. Germline lookup yields CDR1 LGHNA and CDR2 YNFKEQ. The length of the CDR3 is 18 residues. Trimming at V came to 2 bases and at J to 2 bases, leaving 10 bases not matched to a gene. CDR3 sequence (DNA): TGTGCCAGCAGCCAATTAGGGACGGGGACTAGTAACACCGGGGAGCTGTTTTTT. The encoded protein is CASSQLGTGTSNTGELFF.

This chain connects TRBV5-4 to TRBJ2-1; 7 bases map to TRBD2. The CDR3 spans 13 residues. Trimming removed 1 base from V and 7 bases from J; junction bases left unmatched: 2. CDR1 and CDR2 (germline): SGHNT, YYREEE (reference sequence). The CDR3 coding sequence is TGTGCCAGCAGCTTGTGGGGGGGGAATGAGCAGTTCTTC. Translation: CASSLWGGNEQFF.

The J gene is TRBJ2-5, the V gene TRBV11-1, with 8 bases aligning to TRBD2. CDR1 is SGHAT, CDR2 FQDESV, per germline (reference sequence). This CDR3 has 15 residues. Trimming took 2 bases from V and 4 from J; bases not matched to a gene: 6. The CDR3 bases are TGTGCCAGCAGCTTAAACGGGAGGGCGACAGAGACCCAGTACTTC. This translates into CASSLNGRATETQYF.

The CDR3 here is CASSPLPLGGASTDTQYF. In DNA, the CDR3 is TGTGCCAGCAGTCCTCTTCCATTGGGCGGGGCTAGCACAGATACGCAGTATTTT. V gene TRBV27 combines with J gene TRBJ2-3, with D perhaps matching TRBD2 (6 bases). Germline assignment: CDR1 MNHEY and CDR2 SMNVEV (reference sequence). Trimming removed 5 bases at V and 0 bases at J, with 21 bases between. The CDR3 runs 18 residues.

This sequence joins TRBV15 and TRBJ2-4, with unresolved D. Germline V gene lookup returns CDR1 LNHNV and CDR2 YYDKDF (reference sequence). V dropped 4 bases and J dropped 0 bases, with 10 bases sitting between them. This CDR3 is built from 15 residues. The CDR3 nucleotides are TGTGCCACCAGCATACCCTGGGAAGCCAAAAACATTCAGTACTTC. This translates into CATSIPWEAKNIQYF.

This clone was counted only a few times. CDR3 bases: TGTGCCAGCAGTTTTAATACAGGGAGGATAAAGCCCCAGCATTTT. Its translation is CASSFNTGRIKPQHF. The J gene is TRBJ1-5, the V gene TRBV28; a possible D gene is TRBD1 (6 bases). The CDR3 length is 15 residues. V lost 3 bases, J lost 8 bases, and 17 bases lay in between. CDR1 and CDR2 from the germline V gene are MDHEN and SYDVKM. The variable domain in full, with the rest retrieved from reference TRBV28 and TRBJ1-5, is DVKVTQSSRYLVKRTGEKVFLECVQDMDHENMFWYRQDPGLGLRLIYFSYDVKMKEKGDIPEGYSVSREKKERFSLILESASTNQTSMYLCASSFNTGRIKPQHFGDGTRLSIL.

This clone was seen only a few times. The chain couples TRBV7-9 to TRBJ1-2; no reliable D call. Germline V lookup: CDR1 SEHNR, CDR2 FQNEAQ (reference sequence). The ends were cut back, 1 base at V and 4 bases at J, with 10 bases in the middle. The CDR3 loop spans 14 amino acids. CDR3 sequence (DNA): TGTGCCAGCAGCTTAGGAGGGCAGTCCTATGGCTACACCTTC. Translation gives CASSLGGQSYGYTF.

The chain couples TRBV2 to TRBJ1-1; D might be TRBD1 (6 bases). Trimming left V 4 bases short and J 3 bases short, with 9 bases between. The V gene's germline CDR1 is SNHLY and CDR2 FYNNEI. CDR3 length: 13 residues. In DNA, the CDR3 is TGTGCCAGCAGTGGGGGGGGGCACACTGAAGCTTTCTTT. Residues: CASSGGGHTEAFF.

The chain combines TRBV7-9 with TRBJ1-3; 9 nucleotides agree with TRBD1. Germline trimming cut 4 bases from V and 3 bases from J; bases unmatched to any gene: 4. Germline lookup yields CDR1 SEHNR and CDR2 FQNEAQ (reference sequence). The length of the CDR3 is 15 residues. The CDR3 sequence is CASSSGQGVGNTIYF. The CDR3 bases are TGTGCCAGCAGCTCGGGACAGGGTGTTGGAAACACCATATATTTT.

The V call is TRBV27, the J call TRBJ2-6, with 7 bases matching TRBD2. The V and J ends lost 1 base and 4 bases, in that order; junction bases with no gene match: 13. The germline gives CDR1 MNHEY, CDR2 SMNVEV (reference sequence). This CDR3 contains 19 residues. CDR3 in amino acids: CASSLYQDQGGSGANVLTF. CDR3 in DNA: TGTGCCAGCAGTTTATATCAGGATCAGGGAGGGAGCGGGGCCAACGTCCTGACTTTC.

The rearrangement joins TRBV5-5 to TRBJ2-7; D not certain. Germline V lookup: CDR1 SGHKS, CDR2 YYEKEE (reference sequence). The V end lost 0 bases, the J end lost 0 bases, and 7 bases lay between the germline ends. The CDR3 consists of 14 residues. The CDR3, as DNA: TGTGCCAGCAGCTTGGCTACCTACTCCTACGAGCAGTACTTC. Translation: CASSLATYSYEQYF.

The chain joins TRBV15 to TRBJ2-7; the match to TRBD1 covers 8 bases. Trimming cost V 4 bases and J 2 bases; bases outside gene matches: 4. Germline CDR1 is LNHNV and CDR2 is YYDKDF (reference sequence). The CDR3 loop spans 14 amino acids. CDR3 protein: CATSKDRATYEQYF. CDR3 nucleotide sequence: TGTGCCACCAGCAAGGACAGGGCAACCTACGAGCAGTACTTC.

This clone was recorded a few times. The genes are TRBV28 and TRBJ2-7; 9 positions agree with TRBD1. The CDR3 has 14 amino acids. The V gene end was trimmed by 5 bases and the J gene end by 2 bases; junction bases not matched to a gene: 4. Germline loops: CDR1 MDHEN, CDR2 SYDVKM. CDR3 nucleotides: TGTGCCAGCAGTCACAGGGGGCTCCCCTACGAGCAGTACTTC. Its protein product is CASSHRGLPYEQYF. Based on the CDR3 plus reference TRBV28 and TRBJ2-7, the full variable domain is DVKVTQSSRYLVKRTGEKVFLECVQDMDHENMFWYRQDPGLGLRLIYFSYDVKMKEKGDIPEGYSVSREKKERFSLILESASTNQTSMYLCASSHRGLPYEQYFGPGTRLTVT.

The chain combines TRBV5-1 with TRBJ2-1; D may be TRBD1 (5 bases). CDR1 is SGHRS and CDR2 is YFSETQ in the germline V gene. There are 13 residues in the CDR3. Trimming took 4 bases from V and 6 from J, leaving 11 bases between them. The CDR3 DNA follows: TGCGCCAGCAGCCTTTGGGGCCTCAATGAGCAGTTCTTC. It codes for CASSLWGLNEQFF.

The chain is built from TRBV6-6 and TRBJ2-7, with D perhaps being TRBD1 or TRBD2 (6 bases each). V was pared by 8 bases and J by 2 bases, with 16 bases between. The CDR3 contains 14 residues. The germline CDR1 and CDR2 sequences are MNHNY and SVGAGI (reference sequence). The CDR3 bases are TGTGCCAGCCAAACAGGGACTTCTCCCTACGAGCAGTACTTC. Amino acids: CASQTGTSPYEQYF.

This chain connects TRBV5-1 to TRBJ1-6; 10 nucleotides align to TRBD1. Trimming took 5 bases from V and 7 from J; bases not matched to a gene: 9. This CDR3 has 16 amino acids. Germline CDR1 and CDR2: SGHRS and YFSETQ. Here the CDR3 DNA reads TGCGCCAGCAGGCCGGGACAGGGGAGGATCAATTCACCCCTCCACTTT. As protein: CASRPGQGRINSPLHF.

V usage is TRBV28 and J usage is TRBJ2-3; 10 bases map to TRBD2. Germline V gene lookup returns CDR1 MDHEN and CDR2 SYDVKM. The CDR3 has 18 residues. Trimming removed 5 bases from V and 3 bases from J; junction bases left unmatched: 14. Written as DNA, the CDR3 is TGTGCCAGCAGTCTCCTAGGGCTAGCGGGGGAGATTACAGATACGCAGTATTTT. Amino acid sequence: CASSLLGLAGEITDTQYF.

The rearrangement uses TRBV28 and TRBJ1-5; 8 nucleotides agree with TRBD1. J lost 4 bases, V lost 4 bases, and 9 bases had no gene match. In germline, CDR1 is MDHEN, CDR2 SYDVKM. The CDR3 is made up of 16 amino acids. CDR3 amino acids: CASSSWIRDRNQPQHF. CDR3 bases: TGTGCCAGCAGTTCTTGGATCCGGGACAGGAATCAGCCCCAGCATTTT.

The chain carries TRBV10-2 and TRBJ1-4, with 9 bases fitting TRBD1. CDR3 length equals 16 residues. The V and J ends lost 6 bases and 4 bases, in that order; junction bases with no gene match: 9. Germline assignment: CDR1 WSHSY and CDR2 SAAADI. As DNA, the CDR3 is TGCGCCAGCAGGCGGGGACCGGGACAGGGTAATGAAAAACTGTTTTTT. It is translated as CASRRGPGQGNEKLFF.

This rearrangement joins TRBV6-6 to TRBJ1-5; TRBD1 is a possible D gene (6 bases). The germline V and J ends were trimmed by 6 bases and 4 bases, with 13 bases remaining between them. Germline CDR1 MNHNY, CDR2 SVGAGI (reference sequence). The CDR3 covers 14 residues. The CDR3 bases are TGTGCCAGCAGCCGCACAGGGCCGAATCAGCCCCAGCATTTT. Encoded protein: CASSRTGPNQPQHF.

The chain couples TRBV12-2 to TRBJ2-1; the table names TRBD2, a call not compared with the DNA. TRBV12-2 is a pseudogene locus. There are 16 residues in the CDR3. This CDR3 is CASRLGRREGRSEQFF. The CDR3 DNA is TGTGCAAGTCGCTTAGGAAGGCGGGAGGGTCGGAGTGAGCAGTTCTTC.